This T cell receptor beta chain emerged from a study of naive CD8 T cells in extremely preterm neonates. Clones were sequenced by immunoSEQ multiplex PCR, and TCRdb holds only the in-frame ones, with some missing. The data show roughly 5,000 clones, nearly 98% seen once. The TCR sequence derives from a human donor in good health. The sequencing sample was made of naive CD8+ T cells from blood.

CDR3 sequence: CASSFNRDQPQHF. The CDR3 DNA reads as TGTGCCAGCAGTTTCAACAGAGATCAGCCCCAGCATTTT. The rearrangement uses TRBV27 and TRBJ1-5; D is undetermined. The CDR3 consists of 13 residues. V was pared by 3 bases and J by 5 bases, with 8 bases between. Germline CDR1 MNHEY, CDR2 SMNVEV (reference sequence).